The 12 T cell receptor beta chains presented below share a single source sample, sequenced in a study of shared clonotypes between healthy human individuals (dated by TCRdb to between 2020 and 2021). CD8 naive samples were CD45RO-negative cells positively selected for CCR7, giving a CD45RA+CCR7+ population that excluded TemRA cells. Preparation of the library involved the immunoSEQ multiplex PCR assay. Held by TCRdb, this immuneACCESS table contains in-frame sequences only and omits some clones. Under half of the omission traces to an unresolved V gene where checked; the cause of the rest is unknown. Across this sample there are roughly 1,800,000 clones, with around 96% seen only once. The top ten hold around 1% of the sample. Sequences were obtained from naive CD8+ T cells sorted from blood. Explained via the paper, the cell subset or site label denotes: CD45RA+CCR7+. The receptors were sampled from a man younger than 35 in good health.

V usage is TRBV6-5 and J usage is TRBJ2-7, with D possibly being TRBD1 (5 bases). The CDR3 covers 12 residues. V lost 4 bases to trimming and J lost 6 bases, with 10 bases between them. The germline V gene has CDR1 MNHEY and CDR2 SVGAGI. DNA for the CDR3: TGTGCCAGCAGTTCCTCAGGGTTCGAGCAGTACTTC. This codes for CASSSSGFEQYF.

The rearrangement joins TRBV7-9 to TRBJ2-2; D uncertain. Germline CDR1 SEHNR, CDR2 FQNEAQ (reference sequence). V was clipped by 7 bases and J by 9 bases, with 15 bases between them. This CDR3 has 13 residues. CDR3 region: CASTNGPGRELFF. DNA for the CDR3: TGTGCCAGCACCAACGGCCCGGGTAGGGAGCTGTTTTTT.

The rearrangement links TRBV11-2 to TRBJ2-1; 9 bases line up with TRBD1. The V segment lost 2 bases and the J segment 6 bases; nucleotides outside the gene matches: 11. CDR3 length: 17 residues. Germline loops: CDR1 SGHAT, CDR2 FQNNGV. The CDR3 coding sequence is TGTGCCAGCAGCTTAACCGTGAGGACAGGGGAAGGCAATGAGCAGTTCTTC. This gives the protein CASSLTVRTGEGNEQFF.

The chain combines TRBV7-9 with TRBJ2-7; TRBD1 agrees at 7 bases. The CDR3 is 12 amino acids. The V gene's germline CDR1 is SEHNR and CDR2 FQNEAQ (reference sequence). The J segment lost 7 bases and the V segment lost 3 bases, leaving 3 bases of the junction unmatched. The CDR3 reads CASSLGQTEQYF. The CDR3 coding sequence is TGTGCCAGCAGCTTGGGACAGACAGAGCAGTACTTC.

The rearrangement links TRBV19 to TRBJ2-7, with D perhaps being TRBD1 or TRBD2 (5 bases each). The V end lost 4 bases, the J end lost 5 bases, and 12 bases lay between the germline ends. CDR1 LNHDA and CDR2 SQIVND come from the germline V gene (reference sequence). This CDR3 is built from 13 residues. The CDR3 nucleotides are TGTGCCAGTAGTACCGGGGCCGGGAACGAGCAGTACTTC. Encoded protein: CASSTGAGNEQYF. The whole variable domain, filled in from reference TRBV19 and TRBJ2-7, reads DGGITQSPKYLFRKEGQNVTLSCEQNLNHDAMYWYRQDPGQGLRLIYYSQIVNDFQKGDIAEGYSVSREKKESFPLTVTSAQKNPTAFYLCASSTGAGNEQYFGPGTRLTVT.

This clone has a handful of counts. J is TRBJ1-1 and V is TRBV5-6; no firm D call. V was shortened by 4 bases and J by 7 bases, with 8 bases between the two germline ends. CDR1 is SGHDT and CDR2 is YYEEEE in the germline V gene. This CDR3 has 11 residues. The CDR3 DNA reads TGTGCCAGCAGCCACGATCTTGAAGCTTTCTTT. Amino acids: CASSHDLEAFF.

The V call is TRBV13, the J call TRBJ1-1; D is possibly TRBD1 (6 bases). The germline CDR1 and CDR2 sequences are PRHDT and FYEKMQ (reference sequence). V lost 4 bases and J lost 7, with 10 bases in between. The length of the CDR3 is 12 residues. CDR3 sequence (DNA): TGTGCCAGCAGCTCAGGGGCCGTTGAAGCTTTCTTT. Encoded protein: CASSSGAVEAFF.

Written as DNA, the CDR3 is TGTGCCAGCAGTTTTCGGCTACAGGGGTCCGAGCAGTACTTC. Protein product: CASSFRLQGSEQYF. The V and J genes are TRBV28 and TRBJ2-7; 7 bases fit TRBD1. The CDR3 runs to 14 residues. Germline V gives CDR1 MDHEN, CDR2 SYDVKM. Losses at the gene ends were 3 bases for V and 6 bases for J; bases not matched to a gene: 8.

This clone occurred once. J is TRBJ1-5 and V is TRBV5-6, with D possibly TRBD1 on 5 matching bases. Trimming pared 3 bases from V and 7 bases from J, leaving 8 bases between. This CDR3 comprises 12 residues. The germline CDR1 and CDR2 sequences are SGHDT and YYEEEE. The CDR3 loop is CASSYQGQPQHF. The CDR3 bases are TGTGCCAGCAGCTATCAGGGCCAGCCCCAGCATTTT.

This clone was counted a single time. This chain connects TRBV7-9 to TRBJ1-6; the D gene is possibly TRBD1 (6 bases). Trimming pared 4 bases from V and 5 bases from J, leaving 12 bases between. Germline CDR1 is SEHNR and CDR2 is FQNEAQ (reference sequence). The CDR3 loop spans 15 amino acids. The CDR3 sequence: CASSSTTGNNSPLHF. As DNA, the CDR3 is TGTGCCAGCAGCTCGACCACAGGGAATAATTCACCCCTCCACTTT. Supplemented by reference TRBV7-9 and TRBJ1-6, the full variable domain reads DTGVSQNPRHKITKRGQNVTFRCDPISEHNRLYWYRQTLGQGPEFLTYFQNEAQLEKSRLLSDRFSAERPKGSFSTLEIQRTEQGDSAMYLCASSSTTGNNSPLHFGNGTRLTVT.

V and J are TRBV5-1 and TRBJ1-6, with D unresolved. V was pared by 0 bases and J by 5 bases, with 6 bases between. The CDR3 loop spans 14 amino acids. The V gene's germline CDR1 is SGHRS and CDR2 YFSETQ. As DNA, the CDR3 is TGCGCCAGCAGCTTGGATACAGATAATTCACCCCTCCACTTT. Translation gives CASSLDTDNSPLHF. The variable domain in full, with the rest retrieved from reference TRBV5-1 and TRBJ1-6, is KAGVTQTPRYLIKTRGQQVTLSCSPISGHRSVSWYQQTPGQGLQFLFEYFSETQRNKGNFPGRFSGRQFSNSRSEMNVSTLELGDSALYLCASSLDTDNSPLHFGNGTRLTVT.

In nucleotides, the CDR3 is TGTGCCAGCAGTCTCGCCTGGACAGATTACCTCCAAGAGACCCAGTACTTC. It encodes CASSLAWTDYLQETQYF. This chain links TRBV5-6 with TRBJ2-5, with D perhaps matching TRBD1 (6 bases). V was pared by 5 bases and J by 1 base, with 21 bases between. Germline assignment: CDR1 SGHDT and CDR2 YYEEEE. CDR3 length: 17 amino acids.